This T cell receptor (beta chain) was recovered during a study of early T cells in non-severe SARS-CoV-2 infection. This CDR3 spans 14 amino acids. CDR1 is SQVTM, CDR2 ANQGSEA, per germline. Trimming took off 0 bases at V and 1 base at J, with 8 bases between the two ends. This clonotype has a count of ten or more. TCRdb ran MiXCR on the 5' RACE reads and lists one entry per CDR3 protein. The sample has tens of thousands of distinct CDR3 sequences, about 10% seen once. J is TRBJ2-3 and V is TRBV29-1; D call uncertain. The TCR originated in an adult who was a healthcare worker with PCR-confirmed SARS-CoV-2 infection or an uninfected control (not recorded which). Sequencing was carried out using whole blood. CDR3 sequence reads: CSVEDSGRTDTQYF. As DNA, the CDR3 is TGCAGCGTTGAAGACTCAGGCCGCACAGATACGCAGTATTTT.